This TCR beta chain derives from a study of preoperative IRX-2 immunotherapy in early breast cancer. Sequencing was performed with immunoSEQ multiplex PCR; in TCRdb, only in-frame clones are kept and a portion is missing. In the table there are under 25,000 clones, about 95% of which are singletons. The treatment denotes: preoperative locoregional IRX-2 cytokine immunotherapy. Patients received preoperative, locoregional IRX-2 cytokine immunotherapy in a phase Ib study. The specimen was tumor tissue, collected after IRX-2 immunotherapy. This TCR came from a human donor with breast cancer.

The DNA for the CDR3 is TGTGCCAGCAGTTTAGTAACGACAGGGGAGACTGAAGCTTTCTTT. It translates to CASSLVTTGETEAFF. The chain has TRBV27 and TRBJ1-1; 8 bases are shared with TRBD1. V was clipped by 2 bases and J by 5 bases; unmatched bases: 7. Germline CDR1 is MNHEY and CDR2 is SMNVEV (reference sequence). The CDR3 runs 15 residues.